What follows is one TCR beta chain and its context. The sample belongs to a study of T cell changes during pregnancy in multiple sclerosis. TCRdb keeps only in-frame clones here, not all; method: immunoSEQ multiplex PCR. Of 75,000 to 95,000 clones in the sample, around 90% were seen once. V was trimmed by 5 bases and J by 8 bases, leaving 13 bases between them. There are 13 residues in the CDR3. Germline V lookup: CDR1 SGHTA, CDR2 FQGNSA. This clonotype originated in a female donor in good health, enrolled as a control in a pregnancy study. This chain joins TRBV7-2 and TRBJ2-1; D is unresolved. This specimen consisted of peripheral blood, obtained in the first trimester of pregnancy. This CDR3 reads CASSRIVGDEQFF. Here the CDR3 DNA reads TGTGCCAGCAGCCGAATAGTGGGCGATGAGCAGTTCTTC. The whole variable domain, remainder taken from reference TRBV7-2 and TRBJ2-1, is GAGVSQSPSNKVTEKGKDVELRCDPISGHTALYWYRQSLGQGLEFLIYFQGNSAPDKSGLPSDRFSAERTGGSVSTLTIQRTQQEDSAVYLCASSRIVGDEQFFGPGTRLTVL.